This entry features one T cell receptor (beta chain) sequence. This sample is part of a study of blood T cell repertoires in COVID-19. Looking at the study overall: Both acute and convalescent COVID-19 samples were obtained from the United States, Italy and Spain. In each case, the material was cDNA or gDNA derived from T cells, B-cell-depleted T cells, or PBMCs.

Per the germline V gene, CDR1 is LGHNA and CDR2 is YSLEER. Trimming stripped 4 bases from V and 4 bases from J, with 19 bases between. CDR3 size: 16 residues. Per the original methods: Quantification of nucleated cells was approximated via reference gene primer amplification. Clones were read by immunoSEQ multiplex PCR, and TCRdb kept only the in-frame ones, dropping some. V, J and clone size were drawn from that table, and D and trimming were deduced from the DNA. The table shows over 4,500 clones, with 73% occurring only once. V usage is TRBV4-3 and J usage is TRBJ1-2; the D gene is possibly TRBD1 (5 bases). Sequenced material: peripheral blood. This TCR came from a human donor in a cohort sampled during active COVID-19. This CDR3 is CASSRAGDGEAYGYTF. The CDR3 region has the DNA TGCGCCAGCAGCCGAGCGGGGGATGGGGAGGCCTATGGCTACACCTTC.